This is a list of T cell receptor beta chains from one sample in a study of beta chain features in type 1 diabetes. Profiled with immunoSEQ multiplex PCR; TCRdb holds only in-frame clones, not every one. The sample shows about 350,000 clones, roughly a fifth of them seen only once. Sequenced input: naive CD4+ T cells from blood. These receptor sequences come from a woman under 30 in good health. Each CDR3 is given with its conserved first and last residue. The D gene is left open where the match is weak. Size tells how often a clone was seen (once, few, many) or the class of an expanded clone, and some rows leave it out.

D	J	V	size	DNA	CDR3
-	TRBJ1-4	TRBV7-9	-	TGTGCCAGCAGCTTATACCAGGGGCGGGCGACTAATGAAAAACTGTTTTTT	CASSLYQGRATNEKLFF
TRBD2	TRBJ2-7	TRBV4-3	-	TGCGCCAGCAGCCAAGGTCAAGCGGGGGCCTACGAGCAGTACTTC	CASSQGQAGAYEQYF
-	TRBJ2-3	TRBV30	few	TGTGCCTGGATAGAGGCGCGATCCGATACGCAGTATTTT	CAWIEARSDTQYF
-	TRBJ2-1	TRBV4-1	-	TGCGCCAGCAGCCCTAGGGGGGGGGACTCCTACAATGAGCAGTTCTTC	CASSPRGGDSYNEQFF
TRBD1	TRBJ2-7	TRBV10-3	-	TGTGCCATCAGCCCCGGGACAGGGACAAAAGTCTACTCCTACGAGCAGTACTTC	CAISPGTGTKVYSYEQYF
-	TRBJ2-7	TRBV30	-	TGTGCCTGGAGTGTACGGGGAAATTACGAGCAGTACTTC	CAWSVRGNYEQYF
TRBD2	TRBJ2-1	TRBV19	few	TGTGCCAGTACCCCACCGGGGGGGCCCGCCTACAATGAGCAGTTCTTC	CASTPPGGPAYNEQFF
-	TRBJ2-5	TRBV9	few	TGTGCCAGCAGCGCCAGGGGTGGGGAACAAGAGACCCAGTACTTC	CASSARGGEQETQYF
-	TRBJ1-6	TRBV5-4	-	TGTGCCAGCAGCCAACGGGTCCCCAATTCACCCCTCCACTTT	CASSQRVPNSPLHF
-	TRBJ1-2	TRBV15	-	TGTGCCACCAGCAGAGGAAGCGGCTTGGATGGCTACACCTTC	CATSRGSGLDGYTF
-	TRBJ1-1	TRBV7-2	few	TGTGCCAGCAGCTTACACATGAACACTGAAGCTTTCTTT	CASSLHMNTEAFF
-	TRBJ2-3	TRBV5-4	few	TGTGCCAGCAGATCGGACAGTTTCACGCAGTATTTT	CASRSDSFTQYF
TRBD2	TRBJ2-5	TRBV30	-	TGTGCCTGGGGGGGAGGGGAGACCCAGTACTTC	CAWGGGETQYF
-	TRBJ1-1	TRBV9	-	TGTGCCAGCAGCCCACTCGCTGAAGCTTTCTTT	CASSPLAEAFF
-	TRBJ2-3	TRBV11-2	few	TGTGCCAGCAGCCCACTGACAGGATCCACAGATACGCAGTATTTT	CASSPLTGSTDTQYF
TRBD1	TRBJ2-7	TRBV30	-	TGTGCCTGGAGTCAGGGGGCCTACGAGCAGTACTTC	CAWSQGAYEQYF
-	TRBJ2-1	TRBV5-6	-	TGTGCCAGCAGCCGCGGAGGGGCGACCTACAATGAGCAGTTCTTC	CASSRGGATYNEQFF
-	TRBJ1-5	TRBV5-1	-	TGCGCCAGCAGCTTGACGGGTCCCAATCAGCCCCAGCATTTT	CASSLTGPNQPQHF
TRBD2	TRBJ2-1	TRBV15	-	TGTGCCACCAGCAGAGGTACTAGCGGGGGCTACAATGAGCAGTTCTTC	CATSRGTSGGYNEQFF
TRBD2	TRBJ2-1	TRBV12-5	-	TGTGCTAGTGGTTTGGGGGTAGCGGGAGTCAATGAGCAGTTCTTC	CASGLGVAGVNEQFF
-	TRBJ1-1	TRBV6-5	few	TGTGCCAGCAGTTCTGACAGTGGGGTGGGAGCTTTCTTT	CASSSDSGVGAFF
-	TRBJ1-2	TRBV7-2	few	TGTGCCAGCAGCTTAGGACAGATCTATGGCTACACCTTC	CASSLGQIYGYTF